This T cell receptor (beta chain) was found in a study of tumor-infiltrating lymphocytes in primary liver carcinoma. The overall study: Roughly 3.5 to 8 million productive TCRbeta reads were obtained per sample, with similar numbers across tissue types. General study results and limits: Tumor region pairs overlapped more than did tumor-adjacent and tumor-blood pairs.

Trimming left V 5 bases short and J 1 base short, with 10 bases between. This CDR3 spans 14 amino acids. Germline V lookup: CDR1 SNHLY, CDR2 FYNNEI. The source material, 20-30 mg of unsorted bulk tissue, was used to co-extract RNA and DNA. Each participant had primary liver carcinoma, and surgical resection was the treatment. These patients lived with chronic HBV infection and had never been treated. TCR beta cDNA came from 400 to 500 ng total RNA, primed with a constant-region primer. TCR beta libraries came from three nested multiplex PCR rounds using slightly modified ARM-PCR. The first two PCR rounds used TRBV1-TRBV30 primers with a Cbeta primer, around 10 cycles each. One entry per CDR3 protein results from TCRdb running MiXCR on the multiplex PCR reads. The sample lists approximately 45,000 distinct CDR3 sequences, around 80% seen once, with around 40% in the top ten. This clonotype was seen more than once but under ten times. Its cognate antigen is unknown.

What was sequenced was tumor-adjacent normal liver tissue. The rearrangement uses TRBV2 and TRBJ2-3; tentatively, D is TRBD1 (6 bases). The receptor was derived from a woman in her 30s with primary liver carcinoma and hepatitis B virus infection. The DNA for the CDR3 is TGTGCCAGCAGTAGGGGGACACGCACAGATACGCAGTATTTT. This encodes CASSRGTRTDTQYF.